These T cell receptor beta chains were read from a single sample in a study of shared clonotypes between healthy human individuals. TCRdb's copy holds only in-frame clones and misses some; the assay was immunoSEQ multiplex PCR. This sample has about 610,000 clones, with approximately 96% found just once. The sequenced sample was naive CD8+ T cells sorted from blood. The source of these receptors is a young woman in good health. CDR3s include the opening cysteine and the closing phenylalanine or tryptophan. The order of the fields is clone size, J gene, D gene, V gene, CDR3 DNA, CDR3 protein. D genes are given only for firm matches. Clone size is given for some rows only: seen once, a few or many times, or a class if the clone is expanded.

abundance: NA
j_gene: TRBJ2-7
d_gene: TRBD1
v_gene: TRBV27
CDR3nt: TGTGCCAGCAGTTTACTTACGGGACAGGGGGCTGCCTACGAGCAGTACTTC
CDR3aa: CASSLLTGQGAAYEQYF

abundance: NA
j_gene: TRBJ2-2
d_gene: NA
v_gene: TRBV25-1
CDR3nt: TGTGCCATCCACATCGCGAACACCGGGGAGCTGTTTTTT
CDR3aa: CAIHIANTGELFF

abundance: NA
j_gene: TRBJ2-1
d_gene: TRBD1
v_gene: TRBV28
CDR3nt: TGTGCCAGCAGTTACGGACAGGACTCCTACAATGAGCAGTTCTTC
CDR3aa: CASSYGQDSYNEQFF

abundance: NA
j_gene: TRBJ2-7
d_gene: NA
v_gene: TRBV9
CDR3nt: TGTGCCAGCAGCGTAGACGGGGGACCGTGGGAGCAGTACTTC
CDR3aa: CASSVDGGPWEQYF

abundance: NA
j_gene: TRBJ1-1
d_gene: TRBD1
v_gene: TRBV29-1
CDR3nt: TGCAGCGTTAGGACAGGGAAGTCGAGGAACACTGAAGCTTTCTTT
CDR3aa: CSVRTGKSRNTEAFF

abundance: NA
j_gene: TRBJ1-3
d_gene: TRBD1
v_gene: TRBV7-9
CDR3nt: TGTGCCAGCAGCGCCGACAGGGGGTCCATTTCCGCGGGAAACACCATATATTTT
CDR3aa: CASSADRGSISAGNTIYF

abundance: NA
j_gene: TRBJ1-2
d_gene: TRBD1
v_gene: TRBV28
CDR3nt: TGTGCCAGCAGCAGGGGGTACTATGGCTACACCTTC
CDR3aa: CASSRGYYGYTF

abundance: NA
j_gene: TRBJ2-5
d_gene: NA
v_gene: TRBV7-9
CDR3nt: TGTGCCAGCAGCAACTCGGGGGTCCAAGAGACCCAGTACTTC
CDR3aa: CASSNSGVQETQYF

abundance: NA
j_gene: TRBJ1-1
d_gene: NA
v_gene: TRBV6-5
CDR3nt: TGTGCCAGCAGTTACGGGGACGGAAAAGCTTTCTTT
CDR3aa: CASSYGDGKAFF

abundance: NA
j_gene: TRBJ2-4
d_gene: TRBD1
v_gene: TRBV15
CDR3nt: TGTGCCACCAGCACCCGGACAGGGGAACACATTCAGTACTTC
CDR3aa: CATSTRTGEHIQYF

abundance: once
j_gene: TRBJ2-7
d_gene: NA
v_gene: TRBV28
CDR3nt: TGTGCCAGCAAGTTCGACGCAACCTACGAGCAGTACTTC
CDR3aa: CASKFDATYEQYF

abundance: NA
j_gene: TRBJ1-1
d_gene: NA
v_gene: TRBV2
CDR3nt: TGTGCCAGCAGTCCTAACACTGAAGCTTTCTTT
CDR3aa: CASSPNTEAFF

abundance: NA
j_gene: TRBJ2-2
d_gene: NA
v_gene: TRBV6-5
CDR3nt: TGTGCCAGCCAGACGGGTTTTACCGGGGAGCTGTTTTTT
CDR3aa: CASQTGFTGELFF

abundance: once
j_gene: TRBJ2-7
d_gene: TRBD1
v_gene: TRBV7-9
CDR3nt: TGTGCCAGCAGCTTTGCCCCGGGACAGGAATACGAGCAGTACTTC
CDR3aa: CASSFAPGQEYEQYF

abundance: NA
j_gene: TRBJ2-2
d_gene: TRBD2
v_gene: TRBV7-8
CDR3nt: TGTGCCAGCAGCTTAGTGGCGGGAGTGCCCACCGGGGAGCTGTTTTTT
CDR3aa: CASSLVAGVPTGELFF

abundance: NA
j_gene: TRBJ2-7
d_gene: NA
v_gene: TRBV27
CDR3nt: TGTGCCAGCAGTTTAAGCGCGGCAGCTCCCTACGAGCAGTACTTC
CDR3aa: CASSLSAAAPYEQYF

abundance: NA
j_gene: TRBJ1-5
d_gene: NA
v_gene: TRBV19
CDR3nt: TGTGCCAGTAGTCCAGGGGATCAGCCCCAGCATTTT
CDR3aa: CASSPGDQPQHF

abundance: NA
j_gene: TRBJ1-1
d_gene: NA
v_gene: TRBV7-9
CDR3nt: TGTGCCAGCAGCTTAAAGGGTGAAGCTTTCTTT
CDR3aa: CASSLKGEAFF

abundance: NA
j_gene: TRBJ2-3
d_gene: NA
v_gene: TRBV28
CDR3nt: TGTGCCAGCAGCTACGGACTGTTCCAGGATACGCAGTATTTT
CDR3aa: CASSYGLFQDTQYF

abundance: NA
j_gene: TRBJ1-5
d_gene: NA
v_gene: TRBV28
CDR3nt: TGTGCCAGCAGTTTCCTTTCCGAGGGCAATCAGCCCCAGCATTTT
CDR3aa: CASSFLSEGNQPQHF

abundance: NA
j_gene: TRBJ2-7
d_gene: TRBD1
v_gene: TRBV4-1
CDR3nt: TGCGCCAGCAGCTACCGGGACAGGGGATCCTACGAGCAGTACTTC
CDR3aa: CASSYRDRGSYEQYF

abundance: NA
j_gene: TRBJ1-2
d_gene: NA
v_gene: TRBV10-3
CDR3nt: TGTGCCATCACCGGGGGGGGCAAGGGCTACACCTTC
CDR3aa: CAITGGGKGYTF

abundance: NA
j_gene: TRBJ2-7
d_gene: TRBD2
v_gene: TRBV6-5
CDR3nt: TGTGCCAGCAGCCTACGTCTAGCGGGGATTTACGAGCAGTACTTC
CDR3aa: CASSLRLAGIYEQYF

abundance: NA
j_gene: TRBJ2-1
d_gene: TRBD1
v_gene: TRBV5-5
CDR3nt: TGTGCCAGCAACATTGACAGGGTTGATGAGCAGTTCTTC
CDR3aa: CASNIDRVDEQFF

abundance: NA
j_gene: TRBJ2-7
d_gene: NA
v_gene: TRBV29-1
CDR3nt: TGCAGCGTTGACGGCAGGGGAGGGTACGAGCAGTACTTC
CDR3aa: CSVDGRGGYEQYF

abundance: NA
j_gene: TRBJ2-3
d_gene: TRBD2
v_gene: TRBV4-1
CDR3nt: TGCGCCAGCAGCCAAGTACCGGGACTAGCGGGAGAGTTTGGTACGCAGTATTTT
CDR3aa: CASSQVPGLAGEFGTQYF

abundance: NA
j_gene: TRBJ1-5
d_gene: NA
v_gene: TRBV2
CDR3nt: TGTGCCAGCAGTGAGGAGGGGGGGAGCAATCAGCCCCAGCATTTT
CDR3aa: CASSEEGGSNQPQHF

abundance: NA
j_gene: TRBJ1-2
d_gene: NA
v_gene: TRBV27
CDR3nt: TGTGCCAGCAGCCCCGGGACACCTTATGGCTACACCTTC
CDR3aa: CASSPGTPYGYTF

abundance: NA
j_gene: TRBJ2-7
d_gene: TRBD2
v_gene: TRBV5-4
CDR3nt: TGTGCCAGCAGTCCTGAGCGGGAGGGCCACGAGCAGTACTTC
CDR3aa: CASSPEREGHEQYF

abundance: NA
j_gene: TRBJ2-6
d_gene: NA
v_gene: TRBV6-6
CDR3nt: TGTGCCAGCAGTTACGGGATCTTATCTGGGGCCAACGTCCTGACTTTC
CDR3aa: CASSYGILSGANVLTF

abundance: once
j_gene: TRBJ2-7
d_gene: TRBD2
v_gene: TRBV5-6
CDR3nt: TGTGCCAGCAGCTCCGGGACTAGCGGGATGCAGATCTTC
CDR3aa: CASSSGTSGMQIF

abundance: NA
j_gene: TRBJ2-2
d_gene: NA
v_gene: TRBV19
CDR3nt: TGTGCCAGTAGTATCTCAGGGGAGCTGTTTTTT
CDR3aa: CASSISGELFF

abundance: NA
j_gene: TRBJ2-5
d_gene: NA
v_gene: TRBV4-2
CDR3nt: TGTGCCAGCAGCCAAGATCTGGGGTCGAAGACCCAGTACTTC
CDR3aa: CASSQDLGSKTQYF

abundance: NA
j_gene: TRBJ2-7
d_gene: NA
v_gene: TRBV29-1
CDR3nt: TGCAGCGTCGCCACAGGGACCTACGAGCAGTACTTC
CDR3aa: CSVATGTYEQYF

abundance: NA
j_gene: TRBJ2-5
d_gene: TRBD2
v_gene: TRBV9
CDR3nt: TGTGCCAGCAGCACCAGACTAGCGGGTCAAGAGACCCAGTACTTC
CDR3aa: CASSTRLAGQETQYF

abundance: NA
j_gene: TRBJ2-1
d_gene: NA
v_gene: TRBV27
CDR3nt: TGTGCCAGCAGTTCCCAGGACAGTTCTAGCTCCTACAATGAGCAGTTCTTC
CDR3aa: CASSSQDSSSSYNEQFF

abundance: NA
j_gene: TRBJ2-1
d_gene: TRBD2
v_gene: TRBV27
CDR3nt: TGTGCCAGCAGTTTAGAGCGGGAGGCCTCGGGGAATGAGCAGTTCTTC
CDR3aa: CASSLEREASGNEQFF

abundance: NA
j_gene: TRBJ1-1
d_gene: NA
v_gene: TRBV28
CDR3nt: TGTGCCAGCAGCTTGAGAGTCATGAACACTGAAGCTTTCTTT
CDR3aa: CASSLRVMNTEAFF

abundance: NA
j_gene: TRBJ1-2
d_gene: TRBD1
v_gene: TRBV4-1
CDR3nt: TGCGCCAGCAGCCAAGAAAGCAGGGGGGGGAATGGCTACACCTTC
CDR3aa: CASSQESRGGNGYTF

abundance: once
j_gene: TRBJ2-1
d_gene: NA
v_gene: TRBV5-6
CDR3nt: TGTGCCAGCAGATGGGCCAGCTCCTACAATGAGCAGTTCTTC
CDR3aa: CASRWASSYNEQFF